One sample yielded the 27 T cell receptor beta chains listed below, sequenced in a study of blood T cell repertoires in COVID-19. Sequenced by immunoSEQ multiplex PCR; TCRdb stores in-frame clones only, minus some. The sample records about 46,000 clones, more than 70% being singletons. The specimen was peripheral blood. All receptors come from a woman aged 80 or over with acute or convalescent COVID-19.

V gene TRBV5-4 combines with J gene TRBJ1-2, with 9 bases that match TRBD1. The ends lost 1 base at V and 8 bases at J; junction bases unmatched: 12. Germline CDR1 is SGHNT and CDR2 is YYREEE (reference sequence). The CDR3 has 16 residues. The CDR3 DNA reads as TGTGCCAGCAGCTTGTGGGGTTGGGACAGGGCAAGGGGCTACACCTTC. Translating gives CASSLWGWDRARGYTF.

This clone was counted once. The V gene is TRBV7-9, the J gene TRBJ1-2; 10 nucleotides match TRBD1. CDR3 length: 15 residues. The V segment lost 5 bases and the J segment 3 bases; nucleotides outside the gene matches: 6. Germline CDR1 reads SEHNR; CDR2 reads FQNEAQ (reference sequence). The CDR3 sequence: CASSLRDRGDYGYTF. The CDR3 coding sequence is TGTGCCAGCAGCCTCCGGGACAGGGGAGACTATGGCTACACCTTC.

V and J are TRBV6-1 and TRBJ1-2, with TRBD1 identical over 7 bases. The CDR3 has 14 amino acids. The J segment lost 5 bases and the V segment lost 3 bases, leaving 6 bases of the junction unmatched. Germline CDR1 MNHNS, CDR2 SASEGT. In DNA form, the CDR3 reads TGTGCCAGCAGTGAGTCGGCAGGGGGGTATGGCTACACCTTC. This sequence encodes CASSESAGGYGYTF.

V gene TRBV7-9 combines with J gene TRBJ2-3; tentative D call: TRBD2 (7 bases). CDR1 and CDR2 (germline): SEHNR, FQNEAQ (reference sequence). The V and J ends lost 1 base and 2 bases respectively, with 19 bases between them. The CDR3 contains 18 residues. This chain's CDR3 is CASSLVRIGGDNTDTQYF. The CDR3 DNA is TGTGCCAGCAGCTTAGTGAGAATAGGGGGGGACAACACAGATACGCAGTATTTT.

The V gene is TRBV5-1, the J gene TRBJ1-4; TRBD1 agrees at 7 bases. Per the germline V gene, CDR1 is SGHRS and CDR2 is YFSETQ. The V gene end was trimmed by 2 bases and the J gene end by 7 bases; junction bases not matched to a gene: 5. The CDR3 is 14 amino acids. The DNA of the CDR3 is TGCGCCAGCAGCTTCAGAGGGGGCACTGAAAAACTGTTTTTT. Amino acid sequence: CASSFRGGTEKLFF.

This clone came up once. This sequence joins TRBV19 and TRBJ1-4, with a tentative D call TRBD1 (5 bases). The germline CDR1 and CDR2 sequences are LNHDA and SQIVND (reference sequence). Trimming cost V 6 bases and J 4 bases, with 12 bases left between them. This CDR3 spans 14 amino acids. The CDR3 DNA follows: TGTGCCAGTAGCTCCGGTGACAGTAATGAAAAACTGTTTTTT. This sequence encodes CASSSGDSNEKLFF.

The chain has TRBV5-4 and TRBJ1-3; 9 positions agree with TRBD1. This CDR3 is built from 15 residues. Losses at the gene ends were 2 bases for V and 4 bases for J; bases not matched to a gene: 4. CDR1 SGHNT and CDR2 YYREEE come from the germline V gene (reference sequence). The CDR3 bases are TGTGCCAGCAGCTTACAGGGGGCGCAAGGAAACACCATATATTTT. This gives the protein CASSLQGAQGNTIYF.

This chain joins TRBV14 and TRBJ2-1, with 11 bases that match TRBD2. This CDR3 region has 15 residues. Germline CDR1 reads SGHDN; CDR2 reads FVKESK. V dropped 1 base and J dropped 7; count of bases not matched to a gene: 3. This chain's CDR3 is CASSQALAGGNEQFF. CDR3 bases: TGTGCCAGCAGCCAAGCGCTAGCGGGGGGAAATGAGCAGTTCTTC. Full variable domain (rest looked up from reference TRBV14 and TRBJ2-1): EAGVTQFPSHSVIEKGQTVTLRCDPISGHDNLYWYRRVMGKEIKFLLHFVKESKQDESGMPNNRFLAERTGGTYSTLKVQPAELEDSGVYFCASSQALAGGNEQFFGPGTRLTVL.

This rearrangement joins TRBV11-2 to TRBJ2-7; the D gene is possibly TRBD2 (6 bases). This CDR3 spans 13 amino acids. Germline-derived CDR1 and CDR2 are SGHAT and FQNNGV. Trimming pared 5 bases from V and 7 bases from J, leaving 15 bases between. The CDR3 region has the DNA TGTGCCAGCAGCCATCCCCTGGGGAGGGAGCAGTACTTC. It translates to CASSHPLGREQYF. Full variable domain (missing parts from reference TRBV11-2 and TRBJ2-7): EAGVAQSPRYKIIEKRQSVAFWCNPISGHATLYWYQQILGQGPKLLIQFQNNGVVDDSQLPKDRFSAERLKGVDSTLKIQPAKLEDSAVYLCASSHPLGREQYFGPGTRLTVT.

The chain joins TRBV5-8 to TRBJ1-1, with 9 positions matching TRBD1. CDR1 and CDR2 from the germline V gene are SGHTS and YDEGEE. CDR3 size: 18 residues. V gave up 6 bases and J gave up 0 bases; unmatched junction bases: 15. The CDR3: CASTDFAQGARMNTEAFF. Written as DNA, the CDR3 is TGTGCCAGCACCGACTTTGCACAGGGGGCACGCATGAACACTGAAGCTTTCTTT.

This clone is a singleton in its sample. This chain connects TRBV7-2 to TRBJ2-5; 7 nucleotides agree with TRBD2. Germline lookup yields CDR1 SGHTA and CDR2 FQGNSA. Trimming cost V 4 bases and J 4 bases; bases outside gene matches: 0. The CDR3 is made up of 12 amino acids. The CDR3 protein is CASSSSGETQYF. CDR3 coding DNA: TGTGCCAGCAGCTCTAGCGGAGAGACCCAGTACTTC.

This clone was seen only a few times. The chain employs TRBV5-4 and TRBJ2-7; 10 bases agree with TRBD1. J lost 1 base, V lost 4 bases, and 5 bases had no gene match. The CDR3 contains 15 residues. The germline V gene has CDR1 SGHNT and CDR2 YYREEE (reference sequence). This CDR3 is CASSLGQGVSYEQYF. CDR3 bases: TGTGCCAGCAGCCTAGGACAGGGGGTTTCCTACGAGCAGTACTTC.

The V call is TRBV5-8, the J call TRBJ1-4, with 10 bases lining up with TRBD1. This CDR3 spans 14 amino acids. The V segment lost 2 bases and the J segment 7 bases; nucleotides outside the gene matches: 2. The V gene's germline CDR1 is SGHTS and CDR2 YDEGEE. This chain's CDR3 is CASSFRQGAEKLFF. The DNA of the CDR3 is TGTGCCAGCAGCTTTCGACAGGGGGCTGAAAAACTGTTTTTT.

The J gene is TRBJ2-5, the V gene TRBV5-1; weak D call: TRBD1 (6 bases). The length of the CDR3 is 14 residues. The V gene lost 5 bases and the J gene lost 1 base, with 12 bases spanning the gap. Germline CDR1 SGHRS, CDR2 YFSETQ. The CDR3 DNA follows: TGCGCCAGCAGGGAACAGGGCCCCCAAGAGACCCAGTACTTC. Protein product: CASREQGPQETQYF. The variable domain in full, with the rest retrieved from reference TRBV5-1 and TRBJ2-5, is KAGVTQTPRYLIKTRGQQVTLSCSPISGHRSVSWYQQTPGQGLQFLFEYFSETQRNKGNFPGRFSGRQFSNSRSEMNVSTLELGDSALYLCASREQGPQETQYFGPGTRLLVL.

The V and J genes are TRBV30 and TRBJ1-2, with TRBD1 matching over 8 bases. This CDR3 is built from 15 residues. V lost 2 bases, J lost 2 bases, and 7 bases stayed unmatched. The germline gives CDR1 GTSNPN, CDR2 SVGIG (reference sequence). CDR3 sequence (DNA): TGTGCCTGGAGTCTTTCTCAGGGGGCGAACTATGGCTACACCTTC. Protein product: CAWSLSQGANYGYTF.

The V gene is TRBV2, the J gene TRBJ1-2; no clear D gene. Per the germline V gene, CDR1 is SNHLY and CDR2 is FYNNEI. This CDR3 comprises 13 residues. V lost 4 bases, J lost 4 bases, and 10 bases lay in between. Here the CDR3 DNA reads TGTGCCAGCAGTGGGAGGTCCTTCTATGGCTACACCTTC. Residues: CASSGRSFYGYTF.

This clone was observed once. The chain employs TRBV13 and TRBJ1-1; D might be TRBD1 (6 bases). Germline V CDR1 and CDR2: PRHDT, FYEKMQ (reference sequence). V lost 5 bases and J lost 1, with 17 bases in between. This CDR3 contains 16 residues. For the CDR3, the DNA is TGTGCCAGCAGCCCGAATCGGGGGGCAGCGAACACTGAAGCTTTCTTT. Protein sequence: CASSPNRGAANTEAFF.

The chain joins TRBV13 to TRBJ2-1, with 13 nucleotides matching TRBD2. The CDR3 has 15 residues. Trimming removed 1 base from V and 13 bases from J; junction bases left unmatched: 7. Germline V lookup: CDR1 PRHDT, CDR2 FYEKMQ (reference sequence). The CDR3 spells CASSLARTSGGLQFF. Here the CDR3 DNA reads TGTGCCAGCAGCTTAGCCCGGACTAGCGGGGGACTTCAGTTCTTC.

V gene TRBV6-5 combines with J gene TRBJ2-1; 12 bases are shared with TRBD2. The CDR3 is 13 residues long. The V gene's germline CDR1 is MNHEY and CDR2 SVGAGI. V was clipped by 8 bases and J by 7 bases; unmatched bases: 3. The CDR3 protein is CASSGLAGNEQFF. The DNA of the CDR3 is TGTGCCAGCTCGGGACTAGCGGGTAATGAGCAGTTCTTC.

The CDR3: CASSRGVAGGFQYF. In DNA form, the CDR3 reads TGTGCCAGCAGCCGTGGGGTAGCGGGGGGTTTTCAGTACTTC. The J gene is TRBJ2-4, the V gene TRBV7-8; 10 nucleotides agree with TRBD2. CDR1 and CDR2 from the germline V gene are SGHVS and FQNEAQ. The CDR3 is 14 residues long. V shed 5 bases and J 11 bases; nucleotides not matched to a gene: 9. Filled out from reference TRBV7-8 and TRBJ2-4, the complete variable domain reads GAGVSQSPRYKVAKRGQDVALRCDPISGHVSLFWYQQALGQGPEFLTYFQNEAQLDKSGLPSDRFFAERPEGSVSTLKIQRTQQEDSAVYLCASSRGVAGGFQYFGAGTRLSVL.

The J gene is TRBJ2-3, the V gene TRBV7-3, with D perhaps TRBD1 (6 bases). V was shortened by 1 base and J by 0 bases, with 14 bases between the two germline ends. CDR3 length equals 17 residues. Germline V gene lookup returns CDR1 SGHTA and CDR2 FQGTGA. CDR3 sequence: CASSLNSGATSTDTQYF. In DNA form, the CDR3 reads TGTGCCAGCAGCTTAAACTCAGGGGCTACTAGCACAGATACGCAGTATTTT. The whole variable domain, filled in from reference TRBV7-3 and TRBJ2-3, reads GAGVSQTPSNKVTEKGKYVELRCDPISGHTALYWYRQSLGQGPEFLIYFQGTGAADDSGLPNDRFFAVRPEGSVSTLKIQRTERGDSAVYLCASSLNSGATSTDTQYFGPGTRLTVL.

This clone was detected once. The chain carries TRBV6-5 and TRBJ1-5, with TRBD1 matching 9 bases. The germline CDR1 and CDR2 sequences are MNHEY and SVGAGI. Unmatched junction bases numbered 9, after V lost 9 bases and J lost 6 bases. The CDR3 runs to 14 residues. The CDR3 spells CASLGQGQVQPQHF. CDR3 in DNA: TGTGCCAGTCTCGGACAGGGGCAGGTTCAGCCCCAGCATTTT.

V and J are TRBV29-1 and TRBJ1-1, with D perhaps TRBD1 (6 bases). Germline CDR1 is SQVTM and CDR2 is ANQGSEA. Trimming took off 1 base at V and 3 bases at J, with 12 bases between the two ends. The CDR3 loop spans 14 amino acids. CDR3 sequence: CSVEVSGGHTEAFF. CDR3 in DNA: TGCAGCGTTGAAGTCTCGGGGGGGCACACTGAAGCTTTCTTT.

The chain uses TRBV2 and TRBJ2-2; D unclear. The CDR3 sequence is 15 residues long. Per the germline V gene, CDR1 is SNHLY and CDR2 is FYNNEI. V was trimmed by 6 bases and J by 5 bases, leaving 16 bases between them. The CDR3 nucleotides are TGTGCCAGCAGGGCCGACAACATCGGAACCGGGGAGCTGTTTTTT. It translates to CASRADNIGTGELFF.

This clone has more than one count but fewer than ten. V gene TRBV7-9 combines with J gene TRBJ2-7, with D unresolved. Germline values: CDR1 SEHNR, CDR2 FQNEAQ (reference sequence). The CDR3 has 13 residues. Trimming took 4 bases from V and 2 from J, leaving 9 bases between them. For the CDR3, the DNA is TGTGCCAGCAGCTCCTACCATACCTACGAGCAGTACTTC. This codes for CASSSYHTYEQYF. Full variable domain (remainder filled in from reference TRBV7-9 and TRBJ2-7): DTGVSQNPRHKITKRGQNVTFRCDPISEHNRLYWYRQTLGQGPEFLTYFQNEAQLEKSRLLSDRFSAERPKGSFSTLEIQRTEQGDSAMYLCASSSYHTYEQYFGPGTRLTVT.

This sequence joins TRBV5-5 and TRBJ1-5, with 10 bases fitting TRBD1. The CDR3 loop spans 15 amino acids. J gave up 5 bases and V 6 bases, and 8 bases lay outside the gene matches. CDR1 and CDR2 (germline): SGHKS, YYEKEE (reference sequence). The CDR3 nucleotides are TGTGCCAGCACTCCGACAGGGGGCTCGGATCAGCCCCAGCATTTT. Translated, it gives CASTPTGGSDQPQHF.

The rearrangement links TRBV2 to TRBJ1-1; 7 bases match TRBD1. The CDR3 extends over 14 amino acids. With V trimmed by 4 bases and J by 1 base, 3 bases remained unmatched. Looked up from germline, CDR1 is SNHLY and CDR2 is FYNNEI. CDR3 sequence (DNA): TGTGCCAGCAGTGTCCGACAGGGGAACACTGAAGCTTTCTTT. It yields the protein CASSVRQGNTEAFF.